These 5 T cell receptor beta chains originate from one sample sequenced in a study of blood T cells in healthy people across ages. Sample-barcoded 5' priming and a J-beta primer mix drove a second PCR of roughly 6 to 12 cycles. One entry per CDR3 protein results from TCRdb running MiXCR on the 5' RACE reads. The sample has about 650,000 distinct CDR3 sequences, about 34% seen once. Sequencing used blood. These receptors all stem from a woman over 75 in good health.

This clonotype appeared many times. CDR3: CASSPRYGDDEAFF. The CDR3 DNA follows: TGTGCCAGCTCACCACGGTACGGGGACGATGAAGCTTTCTTT. The genes are TRBV18 and TRBJ1-1; maybe TRBD1 (5 bases). Trimming stripped 1 base from V and 7 bases from J, with 13 bases between. The CDR3 contains 14 residues. CDR1 and CDR2 from the germline V gene are KGHSH and LQKENI.

This clonotype was observed many times. V gene TRBV29-1 combines with J gene TRBJ2-3; 7 nucleotides align to TRBD2. V dropped 5 bases and J dropped 3; count of bases not matched to a gene: 5. CDR3 length: 13 residues. CDR1 SQVTM and CDR2 ANQGSEA come from the germline V gene. This CDR3 reads CSVLGGGTDTQYF. CDR3 sequence (DNA): TGCAGCGTTCTCGGGGGAGGGACAGATACGCAGTATTTT.

This clonotype was detected many times. The CDR3 DNA follows: TGTGCCAGCAGTTACCACAGGGTTGAACAGCCCCAGCATTTT. It is translated as CASSYHRVEQPQHF. The V gene is TRBV6-6, the J gene TRBJ1-5; D may be TRBD1 (6 bases). Per germline, CDR1 MNHNY and CDR2 SVGAGI (reference sequence). The CDR3 totals 14 residues. V lost 2 bases and J 7 bases, leaving 12 bases between the germline ends.

This clonotype was seen only a few times. J is TRBJ2-7 and V is TRBV6-2 or TRBV6-3; D is undetermined. Per the germline V gene, CDR1 is MNHEY and CDR2 is SVGEGT. The CDR3 consists of 14 residues. The V gene lost 7 bases and the J gene lost 2 bases, with 15 bases spanning the gap. The CDR3 is CASISVSGTYEQYF. The CDR3 nucleotides read TGTGCCAGCATTTCTGTTTCGGGCACCTACGAGCAGTACTTC.

This clonotype has just a few counts. This chain links TRBV20-1 with TRBJ1-6; tentatively, D is TRBD1 (5 bases). Germline V gene sequence: CDR1 DFQATT, CDR2 SNEGSKA (reference sequence). Trimming cost V 2 bases and J 15 bases, with 14 bases left between them. The CDR3 runs to 12 residues. The CDR3 reads CSARSQTAYLHF. DNA of the CDR3: TGCAGTGCTAGAAGCCAGACAGCCTACCTCCACTTT.